The rows below give T cell receptor beta chains drawn from one sample of a study of blood T cells in healthy people across ages. TCRdb reanalysed the 5' RACE reads using MiXCR and keeps one entry per CDR3 protein. The sample gives about 1.1 million distinct CDR3 sequences, roughly two fifths of which show up once; around 12% is in the top ten. The sequenced material came from blood. The receptors derive from a man aged 18 to 29 in good health. Both conserved end residues are part of each CDR3. The D gene is left open where the match is weak.

V	J	D	CDR3
TRBV6-6	TRBJ2-3	NA	CASSYASQSTDTQYF
TRBV30	TRBJ1-1	NA	CAWRLGRETEAFF
TRBV4-1	TRBJ1-2	NA	CASSQDRTGRNHGYTF
TRBV6-6	TRBJ1-4	TRBD1	CAGRTGVGEKLFF
TRBV9	TRBJ1-2	NA	CASSAQSYGYTF
TRBV9	TRBJ2-1	NA	CASSLLYLGEQFF
TRBV10-3	TRBJ1-1	NA	CAIRQGQDTEAFF
TRBV7-8	TRBJ2-4	NA	CASSSPFGEQYF
TRBV7-3	TRBJ1-1	NA	CASSYSNGPNTEAFF
TRBV12-3/TRBV12-4	TRBJ2-3	NA	CASSFRLASTDTQYF
TRBV28	TRBJ2-6	NA	CASSFEDSGANVLTF
TRBV2	TRBJ1-5	TRBD1	CASSPGTGFQPQHF
TRBV10-3	TRBJ2-5	NA	CAISEREATQETQYF
TRBV12-3/TRBV12-4	TRBJ2-1	NA	CASSGGLKHYNEQFF
TRBV29-1	TRBJ2-3	TRBD1	CSVDPQGQPTDTQYF
TRBV12-3/TRBV12-4	TRBJ1-4	NA	CASSLRWAREKLFF
TRBV4-1	TRBJ2-7	NA	CAGSQDPGSYEQYF
TRBV4-3	TRBJ2-5	NA	CASSQEMERETQYF
TRBV13	TRBJ2-1	NA	CASSPKGGISYNEQFF
TRBV4-3	TRBJ2-1	NA	CASSQNTAPRDNEQFF
TRBV4-3	TRBJ2-4	NA	CASSQVVGAGSKNIQYF
TRBV7-3	TRBJ2-3	NA	CASSLIPVGGGSDTQYF
TRBV19	TRBJ1-5	TRBD1	CASSSDRESGQPQHF
TRBV28	TRBJ2-2	NA	CASSFPRTATGELFF
TRBV7-3	TRBJ1-3	NA	CASSFRGEAGNTIYF
TRBV7-3	TRBJ1-1	NA	CASRAGRNTEAFF
TRBV20-1	TRBJ2-7	TRBD2	CSARDPSGGTYNEQYF
TRBV6-5	TRBJ2-1	NA	CASSPWVRQVNEQFF
TRBV12-3/TRBV12-4	TRBJ2-2	NA	CASTNANTGELFF
TRBV3-1	TRBJ2-1	NA	CASSRGRRGSPGLNEQFF
TRBV20-1	TRBJ1-1	TRBD1	CSAWDRARVNTEAFF
TRBV6-2/TRBV6-3	TRBJ1-2	TRBD1	CASSFAGQETLYGYTF
TRBV20-1	TRBJ1-5	NA	CSASQGLRYSNQPQHF
TRBV28	TRBJ1-4	NA	CASSRGGDDEKLFF
TRBV20-1	TRBJ2-7	NA	CSATSDRGAYEQYF
TRBV20-1	TRBJ2-3	NA	CSARDQWGAGTDTQYF
TRBV12-3/TRBV12-4	TRBJ1-1	TRBD1	CASSVAVGQAEAFF
TRBV30	TRBJ1-2	NA	CAWKDAGADYGYTF
TRBV28	TRBJ2-3	TRBD2	CASSLPAGSTDTQYF
TRBV4-1	TRBJ2-1	NA	CASSREGLQTPYNEQFF
TRBV6-2/TRBV6-3	TRBJ2-5	NA	CASSYEEVTQYF
TRBV27	TRBJ1-5	NA	CASSLSQDGSQPQHF
TRBV9	TRBJ1-2	NA	CTSSVGGMYGYTF
TRBV6-5	TRBJ2-1	NA	CASRKPGINNEQFF
TRBV9	TRBJ2-3	NA	CASSADGPDTQYF
TRBV27	TRBJ1-1	NA	CASSIRGPQSTEAFF
TRBV25-1	TRBJ2-1	TRBD2	CASSDLSGGTYNEQFF
TRBV29-1	TRBJ2-1	NA	CSVDLGLANEQFF
TRBV20-1	TRBJ2-1	TRBD1	CSASGTGTYNEQFF
TRBV14	TRBJ2-3	NA	CASSPTAGDTQYF
TRBV12-3/TRBV12-4	TRBJ2-2	NA	CASSFRSPNTGELFF
TRBV15	TRBJ1-2	TRBD1	CATSRDQGARISYGYTF